This T cell receptor (beta chain) is drawn from a study of T cell repertoires in cytomegalovirus infection. Overall study: Signatures in public TCR beta sequences pointed to both CMV infection and matching HLA type. Study results and caveats: In two of eight donors, the top clonotype was HLA-C-restricted CMV-specific.

CDR1 and CDR2 from the germline V gene are SGHVS and FQNEAQ. Trimming removed 0 bases at V and 2 bases at J, with 17 bases between. This CDR3 region has 18 residues. TCRdb fed the reads into MiXCR, producing one record per CDR3 protein. The sample carries some 920,000 distinct CDR3 sequences, roughly a third recorded once. This clonotype has at least ten counts. Its antigen is not identified. The receptor was isolated from a human donor in good health (CMV status not recorded). Some clones in this sample may be carry-over from other donors' samples. The sample was cultured CD8+ T cells from PBMCs, taken from culture after CMV antigen stimulation. The chain has TRBV7-8 and TRBJ1-3; the D is unclear. The CDR3 DNA reads as TGTGCCAGCAGCTTAGCGTCACCTACCCCATTTACTGGAAACACCATATATTTT. Amino acids: CASSLASPTPFTGNTIYF.